Shown below are 16 T cell receptor beta chains from a single sample sequenced in a study of blood T cell repertoires in COVID-19. Libraries were prepared by immunoSEQ multiplex PCR; TCRdb keeps only in-frame clonotypes and omits some of them. The repertoire holds approximately 150,000 clones, with approximately 89% as singletons. Input material: peripheral blood. The receptors shown here come from a man in his 60s with active or convalescent COVID-19.

This chain links TRBV7-9 with TRBJ2-3, with D unresolved. CDR3 size: 12 residues. Germline CDR1 SEHNR, CDR2 FQNEAQ (reference sequence). Trimming shortened V by 2 bases and J by 6 bases, and 6 bases separated the two germline ends. CDR3 in DNA: TGTGCCAGCAGCTTACTAGTCGATACGCAGTATTTT. It translates to CASSLLVDTQYF.

V and J are TRBV5-5 and TRBJ2-5; 8 bases are shared with TRBD2. The CDR3 is 15 residues long. Germline assignment: CDR1 SGHKS and CDR2 YYEKEE (reference sequence). With V trimmed by 2 bases and J by 1 base, 4 bases remained unmatched. CDR3 loop: CASSFRGGSQETQYF. DNA of the CDR3: TGTGCCAGCAGCTTCCGGGGGGGATCCCAAGAGACCCAGTACTTC.

For this clone: In the same sample, other DNA sequences code for this CDR3. This chain uses TRBV18 with TRBJ2-7; D is possibly TRBD2 (5 bases). The CDR3 is 12 residues long. Trimming removed 6 bases from V and 6 bases from J, with 12 bases in between. Per germline, CDR1 KGHSH and CDR2 LQKENI. The CDR3 sequence: CASSPRGSEQYF. CDR3 nucleotide sequence: TGTGCCAGCTCCCCCCGGGGATCCGAGCAGTACTTC.

This chain's CDR3 is CASSMGPYNEQFF. The CDR3 nucleotides read TGTGCCAGTAGTATGGGGCCCTACAATGAGCAGTTCTTC. The rearrangement links TRBV19 to TRBJ2-1; D might be TRBD1 (5 bases). V lost 3 bases to trimming and J lost 2 bases, with 5 bases between them. Per germline, CDR1 LNHDA and CDR2 SQIVND (reference sequence). This CDR3 is 13 amino acids long.

In this sample, this clone turned up once. This chain uses TRBV5-1 with TRBJ1-3; D is ambiguous. Trimming pared 3 bases from V and 3 bases from J, leaving 13 bases between. In germline, CDR1 is SGHRS, CDR2 YFSETQ. This CDR3 spans 15 amino acids. The CDR3 bases are TGCGCCAGCAGCTCCACATACAGTGTTGGAAACACCATATATTTT. Amino acid sequence: CASSSTYSVGNTIYF.

In its sample, this clone was seen once. The chain has TRBV5-5 and TRBJ2-6; D remains ambiguous. This CDR3 is built from 16 residues. The germline V gene has CDR1 SGHKS and CDR2 YYEKEE (reference sequence). V dropped 4 bases and J dropped 0 bases, with 11 bases sitting between them. The CDR3 nucleotides read TGTGCCAGCAGCCCGTCTCCCCTCTCTGGGGCCAACGTCCTGACTTTC. This translates into CASSPSPLSGANVLTF. Full variable domain (outside the CDR3, taken from reference TRBV5-5 and TRBJ2-6): DAGVTQSPTHLIKTRGQQVTLRCSPISGHKSVSWYQQVLGQGPQFIFQYYEKEERGRGNFPDRFSARQFPNYSSELNVNALLLGDSALYLCASSPSPLSGANVLTFGAGSRLTVL.

The chain has TRBV24-1 and TRBJ1-2; D is unresolved. Germline CDR1 is KGHDR and CDR2 is SFDVKD. This CDR3 has 13 residues. Between the trimmed V and J ends, which lost 10 bases and 0 bases, there was a span of 11 bases. CDR3 sequence (DNA): TGTGCCACTCAATCGGGGACTAACTATGGCTACACCTTC. Protein sequence: CATQSGTNYGYTF.

The V and J genes are TRBV4-3 and TRBJ1-1; D unresolved. The CDR3 runs 14 residues. The V end was cut by 4 bases, the J end by 4 bases, with 13 bases between. Germline V CDR1 and CDR2: LGHNA, YSLEER. CDR3 DNA sequence: TGCGCCAGCAGCCTGAAATACAGTGGCACTGAAGCTTTCTTT. Its translation: CASSLKYSGTEAFF.

This clone showed up just a few times. The chain carries TRBV28 and TRBJ2-7, with TRBD2 identical over 10 bases. The CDR3 consists of 15 residues. CDR1 and CDR2 (germline): MDHEN, SYDVKM. The ends lost 5 bases at V and 2 bases at J; junction bases unmatched: 6. Here the CDR3 DNA reads TGTGCCAGCAGTCCGCTAGCGGGAGCTCCCTACGAGCAGTACTTC. It codes for CASSPLAGAPYEQYF.

This clone was seen only once. The rearrangement links TRBV5-6 to TRBJ2-5, with 8 bases fitting TRBD1. The CDR3 totals 17 residues. Germline trimming cut 7 bases from V and 1 base from J; bases unmatched to any gene: 15. Germline CDR1 reads SGHDT; CDR2 reads YYEEEE. CDR3 nucleotides: TGTGCCAGCTGTTTAATGGGGGTTGGGACAGGCCAAGAGACCCAGTACTTC. Residues: CASCLMGVGTGQETQYF.

This chain links TRBV27 with TRBJ2-7; a weak D match, TRBD2 (6 bases). The CDR3 is 13 amino acids. CDR1 MNHEY and CDR2 SMNVEV come from the germline V gene (reference sequence). V gave up 2 bases and J gave up 1 base, with 6 bases separating them. CDR3 DNA sequence: TGTGCCAGCAGTTTAGGGGGGTCCTACGAGCAGTACTTC. This sequence encodes CASSLGGSYEQYF.

The chain couples TRBV6-5 to TRBJ1-2, with 7 bases matching TRBD1. Looked up from germline, CDR1 is MNHEY and CDR2 is SVGAGI. Trimming cost V 4 bases and J 8 bases; bases outside gene matches: 4. This CDR3 has 12 residues. The CDR3: CASSSTGTGYTF. The CDR3, as DNA: TGTGCCAGCAGTTCGACAGGGACCGGCTACACCTTC.

Points on this clone: The identical CDR3 is also encoded by other nucleotide sequences in the sample. The V gene is TRBV12-3 or TRBV12-4, the J gene TRBJ2-7; 13 nucleotides match TRBD2. Trimming removed 8 bases from V and 4 bases from J; junction bases left unmatched: 2. The CDR3 covers 13 residues. DNA of the CDR3: TGTGCCAGCGGGACTAGCGGGACTTACGAGCAGTACTTC. It yields the protein CASGTSGTYEQYF.

The rearrangement uses TRBV28 and TRBJ1-2; D is unresolved. This CDR3 has 14 amino acids. Germline V gene lookup returns CDR1 MDHEN and CDR2 SYDVKM. With 7 bases removed from V and 3 bases from J, the gap between germline ends came to 15 bases. CDR3 protein: CASTSGGYDYGYTF. CDR3 nucleotides: TGTGCCAGCACCTCGGGAGGGTATGACTATGGCTACACCTTC.

This sequence joins TRBV29-1 and TRBJ2-1, with TRBD2 identical over 9 bases. Trimming at V came to 4 bases and at J to 6 bases, leaving 7 bases not matched to a gene. The CDR3 has 14 amino acids. Germline lookup yields CDR1 SQVTM and CDR2 ANQGSEA. The CDR3 DNA reads TGCAGCGTTGGGAGGGCGGGAGGGCCCAATGAGCAGTTCTTC. This gives the protein CSVGRAGGPNEQFF.

The V and J genes are TRBV11-2 and TRBJ2-2; a weak D match, TRBD2 (6 bases). The V end lost 6 bases, the J end lost 1 base, and 15 bases lay between the germline ends. CDR3 size: 16 residues. In germline, CDR1 is SGHAT, CDR2 FQNNGV. The CDR3: CASRLLARGNTGELFF. Here the CDR3 DNA reads TGTGCCAGCAGGCTACTAGCCAGAGGGAACACCGGGGAGCTGTTTTTT. The full variable domain, rest sourced from reference TRBV11-2 and TRBJ2-2, is EAGVAQSPRYKIIEKRQSVAFWCNPISGHATLYWYQQILGQGPKLLIQFQNNGVVDDSQLPKDRFSAERLKGVDSTLKIQPAKLEDSAVYLCASRLLARGNTGELFFGEGSRLTVL.